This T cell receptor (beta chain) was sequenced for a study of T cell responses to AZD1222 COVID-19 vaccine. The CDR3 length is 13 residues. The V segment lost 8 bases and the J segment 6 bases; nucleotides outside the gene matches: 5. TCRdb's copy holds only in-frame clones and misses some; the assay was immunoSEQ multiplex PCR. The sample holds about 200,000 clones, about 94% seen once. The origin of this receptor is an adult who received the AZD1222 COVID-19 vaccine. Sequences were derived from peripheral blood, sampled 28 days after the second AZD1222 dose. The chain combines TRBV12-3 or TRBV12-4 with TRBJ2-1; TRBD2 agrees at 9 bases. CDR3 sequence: CASGGLATNEQFF. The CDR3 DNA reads TGTGCCAGCGGGGGACTAGCCACCAATGAGCAGTTCTTC.